Presented here are 2 T cell receptor beta chains from one specimen sequenced in a study of siplizumab effects on memory and regulatory T cells. Profiled with immunoSEQ multiplex PCR; TCRdb holds only in-frame clones, not every one. The table lists about 62,000 clones, 70% to 80% of them singletons, with 0.42% in the top ten. The sample taken for sequencing was memory CD4+ T cells sorted from blood. The receptor source for this set is a human donor in good health.

V is TRBV5-1 and J is TRBJ1-6; D is perhaps TRBD1 (5 bases). The CDR3 runs to 16 residues. Per germline, CDR1 SGHRS and CDR2 YFSETQ. With 0 bases removed from V and 8 bases from J, the gap between germline ends came to 15 bases. DNA for the CDR3: TGCGCCAGCAGCTTGGCCCCAGTTACAGGTGATTCACCCCTCCACTTT. Encoded protein: CASSLAPVTGDSPLHF. Together with reference TRBV5-1 and TRBJ1-6, the CDR3 gives the full variable domain: KAGVTQTPRYLIKTRGQQVTLSCSPISGHRSVSWYQQTPGQGLQFLFEYFSETQRNKGNFPGRFSGRQFSNSRSEMNVSTLELGDSALYLCASSLAPVTGDSPLHFGNGTRLTVT.

This clone was seen a few times. The chain combines TRBV18 with TRBJ1-4, with D possibly matching TRBD1 (6 bases). The CDR3 is made up of 14 amino acids. V was shortened by 8 bases and J by 0 bases, with 10 bases between the two germline ends. Per the germline V gene, CDR1 is KGHSH and CDR2 is LQKENI. For the CDR3, the DNA is TGTGCCAGCCAGACAGGAGCAACTAATGAAAAACTGTTTTTT. Translating gives CASQTGATNEKLFF.